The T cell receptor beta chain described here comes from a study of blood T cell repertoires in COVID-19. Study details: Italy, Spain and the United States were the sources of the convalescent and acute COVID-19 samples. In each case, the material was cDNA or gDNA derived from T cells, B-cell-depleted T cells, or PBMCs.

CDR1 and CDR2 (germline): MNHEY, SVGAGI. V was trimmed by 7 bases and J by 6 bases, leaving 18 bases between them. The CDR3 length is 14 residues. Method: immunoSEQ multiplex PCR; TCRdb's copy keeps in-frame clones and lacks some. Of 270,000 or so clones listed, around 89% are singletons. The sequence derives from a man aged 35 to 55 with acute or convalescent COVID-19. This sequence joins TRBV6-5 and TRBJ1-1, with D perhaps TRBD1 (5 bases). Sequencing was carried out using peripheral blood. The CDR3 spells CASTLGLGGAEAFF. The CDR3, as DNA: TGTGCCAGCACTCTAGGACTGGGAGGGGCTGAAGCTTTCTTT.